The rows below give T cell receptor beta chains drawn from one sample of a study of regulatory T cells in long-lasting Graves disease. MiXCR, applied by TCRdb to the multiplex PCR reads, yields one record per CDR3 protein. The sample lists under 500,000 distinct CDR3 sequences; 15% to 20% were seen once. The sample also formed part of further work on T cells in Graves' hyperthyroidism and ophthalmopathy.

The sample was peripheral blood mononuclear cells (PBMCs), taken at new diagnosis, from a patient treated with antithyroid drugs. These receptors were taken from a young woman with Graves disease. CDR3s include the opening cysteine and the closing phenylalanine or tryptophan. A D gene is named only where the DNA matches it firmly. Not every row has a clone size; where given, it reads once, few, many or a size class.

>few|.|TRBV6-2/TRBV6-3|TRBJ1-5
TGTGCCAGCAGTTACTTTATGAGGAGAGAGAATCATCAGCCCCAGCATTTT
CASSYFMRRENHQPQHF
>many|TRBD1|TRBV15|TRBJ2-1
TGTGCCACCAGCGGAGTGGGACAGGGGGCCCAACTTCATTACAATGAGCAGTTCTTC
CATSGVGQGAQLHYNEQFF
>many|.|TRBV20-1|TRBJ2-3
TGCAGTGCTAGGAGCACAGATACGCAGTATTTT
CSARSTDTQYF
>.|TRBD2|TRBV6-2/TRBV6-3|TRBJ2-2
TGTGCCAGCAGGACACCTAGCGGGAGGGCCTCCGGGGAGCTGTTTTTT
CASRTPSGRASGELFF
>.|TRBD2|TRBV29-1|TRBJ2-7
TGCAGCGTCGGGGGGGACACCTCCTACGAGCAGTACTTC
CSVGGDTSYEQYF
>many|.|TRBV6-2/TRBV6-3|TRBJ1-5
TGTGCCAGCAGTTACTCGGATCAGCCCCAGCATTTT
CASSYSDQPQHF
>many|.|TRBV7-8|TRBJ2-1
TGTGCCAGCAGCTTAACAAGAGGTTACAATGAGCAGTTCTTC
CASSLTRGYNEQFF
>many|TRBD2|TRBV12-3/TRBV12-4|TRBJ2-1
TGTGCCAGCAGTGAATTAAGGCGTGGACTAGCGGGAGGGCCGAGTGAGCAGTTCTTC
CASSELRRGLAGGPSEQFF
>.|TRBD2|TRBV3-1|TRBJ2-1
TGTGCCAGCAGCCGCGAGACTAGCGGCGAGCAGTTCTTC
CASSRETSGEQFF
>many|.|TRBV20-1|TRBJ1-1
TGCAGTGCTAGACGGACAGAGAAGAACACTGAAGCTTTCTTT
CSARRTEKNTEAFF
>many|TRBD2|TRBV7-2|TRBJ2-3
TGTGCCAGCAGCCAACTAGCGGGAGCGGGGACAGATACGCAGTATTTT
CASSQLAGAGTDTQYF
>many|.|TRBV12-3/TRBV12-4|TRBJ1-5
TGTGCCAGCAGTTCACACGGGGGGAATCAGCCCCAGCATTTT
CASSSHGGNQPQHF
>few|.|TRBV3-1|TRBJ2-2
TGTGCCAGCAGCCAAGATTCCGCGGTCGGGGAGCTGTTTTTT
CASSQDSAVGELFF
>many|.|TRBV7-2|TRBJ2-7
TGTGCCAGCAGCTTCACCGGGACCCAGGGGGGAGAGCAGTACTTC
CASSFTGTQGGEQYF
>many|TRBD2|TRBV27|TRBJ2-7
TGTGCCAGCAGTTTTCTAGCGGGAGGAGCACCGGAGCAGTACTTC
CASSFLAGGAPEQYF
>many|.|TRBV12-3/TRBV12-4|TRBJ2-2
TGTGCCAGCAGCCCAGACTATACCGGGGAGCTGTTTTTT
CASSPDYTGELFF
>few|.|TRBV19|TRBJ2-7
TGTGCCAGTAGTCCCCGGCGGGGGACACATACCTACGAGCAGTACTTC
CASSPRRGTHTYEQYF
>many|.|TRBV12-3/TRBV12-4|TRBJ1-2
TGTGCCAGCATTGCAGGGACGTTGAACTATGGCTACACCTTC
CASIAGTLNYGYTF
>many|TRBD1|TRBV28|TRBJ2-1
TGTGCCAGCAGTTTCAGGGACAGGGACAATGAGCAGTTCTTC
CASSFRDRDNEQFF
>many|.|TRBV7-8|TRBJ2-3
TGTGCCAGCAGCTTACGGGGCAGGGAGAGGGATACGCAGTATTTT
CASSLRGRERDTQYF
>many|TRBD1|TRBV20-1|TRBJ1-5
TGCAGTGCTAGAGATTCGACAGGGTCATACCTTAGCAATCAGCCCCAGCATTTT
CSARDSTGSYLSNQPQHF
>.|.|TRBV3-1|TRBJ2-5
TGTGCCAGCAGCCCCGAGAGTCAAGAGACCCAGTACTTC
CASSPESQETQYF
>.|TRBD1|TRBV7-3|TRBJ1-3
TGTGCCAGCAGTGGGACAGGGACCCACTCTGGAAACACCATATATTTT
CASSGTGTHSGNTIYF
>many|TRBD2|TRBV6-1|TRBJ2-7
TGTGCCAGCAGTGAGCTAGCGGAGTACGAGCAGTACTTC
CASSELAEYEQYF